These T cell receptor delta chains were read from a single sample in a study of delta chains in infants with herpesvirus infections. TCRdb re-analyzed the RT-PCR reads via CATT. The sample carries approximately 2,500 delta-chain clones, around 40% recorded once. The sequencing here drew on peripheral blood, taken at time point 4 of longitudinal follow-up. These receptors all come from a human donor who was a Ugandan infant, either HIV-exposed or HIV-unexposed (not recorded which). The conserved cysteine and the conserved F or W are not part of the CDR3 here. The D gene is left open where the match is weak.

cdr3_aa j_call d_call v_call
ALNFRIMDKLI TRDJ1 - TRDV1
ACDTLVSFVLGDKDTDKLI TRDJ1 TRDD3 TRDV2
ALGELWAALRTDKLI TRDJ1 - TRDV1
ACDTVTWGPFHTDKLI TRDJ1 - TRDV2
ACDTLGDTRAAQLF TRDJ2 TRDD3 TRDV2
ACDTAGGYWDTRQMF TRDJ3 TRDD3 TRDV2
ACDPLLPTYLTGDTRAEYTDKLI TRDJ1 - TRDV2
ACASLDKGGWTDKLI TRDJ1 TRDD3 TRDV2
ACDTVLGDTADKLI TRDJ1 TRDD3 TRDV2
ALGYPYTRAGGYTDKLI TRDJ1 - TRDV1
ACDTVTGGYALADKLI TRDJ1 TRDD3 TRDV2
ACDTASISWDTRQMF TRDJ3 - TRDV2
ACDRLGDHSWDTRQMF TRDJ3 TRDD3 TRDV2
ACDTVNGGYPDKLI TRDJ1 TRDD3 TRDV2
ALGELHPPFRTGGLENRLTYTDKLI TRDJ1 TRDD3 TRDV1
ACDPLGPTGTDKLI TRDJ1 TRDD3 TRDV2
ACDRVLGDSSWDTRQMF TRDJ3 TRDD3 TRDV2
ACDLMGDITTDKLI TRDJ1 TRDD3 TRDV2
ACQLLGGEDKLI TRDJ1 - TRDV2
ACDSLGDTDKLI TRDJ1 TRDD3 TRDV2
ACDTVSTGGYEGSWDTRQMF TRDJ3 TRDD3 TRDV2
AVDHSPPGAYTDKLI TRDJ1 - TRAV36/DV7
ACDDLLGDTLYTDKLI TRDJ1 TRDD3 TRDV2
ALGDRNTDKLI TRDJ1 - TRDV1
ACDTLGITRNKLI TRDJ1 TRDD3 TRDV2
ACDTLDRGIQDVDKLI TRDJ1 TRDD3 TRDV2
ACDKWGYTDKLI TRDJ1 - TRDV2
ALGERPTVRNGIEGNDKLI TRDJ1 - TRDV1
ACDTGELPGEHMYTDKLI TRDJ1 - TRDV2
ACVPISGGYASSWDTRQMF TRDJ3 TRDD3 TRDV2
ALGELGTIRYWGIRFDWDTRQMF TRDJ3 TRDD3 TRDV1
ALGDSPGETDKLI TRDJ1 - TRDV1
ACDRVVGGIPWDTRQMF TRDJ3 TRDD3 TRDV2
ACDTVWGIWDTRQMF TRDJ3 TRDD3 TRDV2
ACDRLGTRMVTGYTDKLI TRDJ1 - TRDV2
ALGELLSLQKCTGHDKLI TRDJ1 - TRDV1
ACDEVRGDTRTDKLI TRDJ1 TRDD3 TRDV2
ALGGLGFLWTGGFRADKLI TRDJ1 TRDD3 TRDV1
ACDTPAAWDTRQMF TRDJ3 - TRDV2
AFAWHGVGSTDKLI TRDJ1 - TRDV3
ACDTYSSWDPRQMF TRDJ3 - TRDV2
AASASTPMLGDYTDKLI TRDJ1 TRDD3 TRAV29/DV5